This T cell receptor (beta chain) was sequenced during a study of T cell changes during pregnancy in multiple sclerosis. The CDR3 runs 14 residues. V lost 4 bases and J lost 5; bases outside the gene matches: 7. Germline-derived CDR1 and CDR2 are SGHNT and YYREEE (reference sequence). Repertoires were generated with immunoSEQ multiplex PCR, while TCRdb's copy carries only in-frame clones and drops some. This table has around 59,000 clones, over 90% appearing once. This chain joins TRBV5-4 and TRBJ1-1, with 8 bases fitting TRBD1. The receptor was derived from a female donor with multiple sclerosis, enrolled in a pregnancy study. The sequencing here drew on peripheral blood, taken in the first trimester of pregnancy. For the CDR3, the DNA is TGTGCCAGCAGCACCCCAGGGGGCCGAACTGAAGCTTTCTTT. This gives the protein CASSTPGGRTEAFF.